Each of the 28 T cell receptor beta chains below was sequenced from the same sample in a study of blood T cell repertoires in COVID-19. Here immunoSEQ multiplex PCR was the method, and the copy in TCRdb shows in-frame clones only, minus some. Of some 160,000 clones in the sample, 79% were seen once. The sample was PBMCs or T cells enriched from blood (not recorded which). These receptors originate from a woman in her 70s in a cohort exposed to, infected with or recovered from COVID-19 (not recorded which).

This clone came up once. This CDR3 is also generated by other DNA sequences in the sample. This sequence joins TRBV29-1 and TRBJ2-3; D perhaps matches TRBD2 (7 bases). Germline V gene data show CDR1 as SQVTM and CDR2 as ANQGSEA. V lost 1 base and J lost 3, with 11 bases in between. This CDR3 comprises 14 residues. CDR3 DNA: TGCAGCGTTGAAGGTGGGAGGGGGACAGATACGCAGTATTTT. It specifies CSVEGGRGTDTQYF.

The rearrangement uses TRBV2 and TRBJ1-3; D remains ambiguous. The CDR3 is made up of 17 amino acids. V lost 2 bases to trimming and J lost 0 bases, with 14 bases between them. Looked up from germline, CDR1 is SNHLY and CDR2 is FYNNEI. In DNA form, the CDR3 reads TGTGCCAGCAGTGAATATCGGGTGCCGAACTCTGGAAACACCATATATTTT. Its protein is CASSEYRVPNSGNTIYF.

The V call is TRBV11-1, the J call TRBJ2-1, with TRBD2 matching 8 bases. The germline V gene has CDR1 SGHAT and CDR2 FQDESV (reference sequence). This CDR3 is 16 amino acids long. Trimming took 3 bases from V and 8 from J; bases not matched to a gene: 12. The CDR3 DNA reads TGTGCCAGCAGCTTGTCCGGGACTAGTGGGGTGTATGAGCAGTTCTTC. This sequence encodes CASSLSGTSGVYEQFF.

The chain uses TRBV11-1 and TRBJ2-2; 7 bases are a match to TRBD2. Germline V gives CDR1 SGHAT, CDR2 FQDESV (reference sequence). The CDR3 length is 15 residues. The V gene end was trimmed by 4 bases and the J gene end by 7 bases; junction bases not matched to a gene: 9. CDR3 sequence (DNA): TGTGCCAGCAGCTCCTCGGGGGGAGCGGTCGGGGAGCTGTTTTTT. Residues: CASSSSGGAVGELFF.

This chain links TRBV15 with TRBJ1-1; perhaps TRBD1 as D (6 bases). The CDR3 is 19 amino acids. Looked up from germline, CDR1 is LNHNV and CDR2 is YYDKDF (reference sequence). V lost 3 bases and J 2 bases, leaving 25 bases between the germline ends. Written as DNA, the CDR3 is TGTGCCACCAGCAGGAAAGCAGGGGTGGGATTGAGATACAACACTGAAGCTTTCTTT. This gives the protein CATSRKAGVGLRYNTEAFF.

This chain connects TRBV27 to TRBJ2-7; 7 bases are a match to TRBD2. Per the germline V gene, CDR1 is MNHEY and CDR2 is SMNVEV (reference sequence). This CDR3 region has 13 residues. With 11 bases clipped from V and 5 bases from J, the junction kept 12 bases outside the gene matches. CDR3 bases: TGTGCCGACATCGCGGGAGAGTCCGACGAGCAGTACTTC. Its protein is CADIAGESDEQYF.

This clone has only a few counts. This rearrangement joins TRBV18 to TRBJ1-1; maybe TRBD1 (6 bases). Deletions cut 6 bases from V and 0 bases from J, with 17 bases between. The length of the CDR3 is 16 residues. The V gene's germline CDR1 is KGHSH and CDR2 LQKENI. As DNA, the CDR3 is TGTGCCAGCTCGCTCAGGGGACCCGGGTTGAACACTGAAGCTTTCTTT. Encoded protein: CASSLRGPGLNTEAFF.

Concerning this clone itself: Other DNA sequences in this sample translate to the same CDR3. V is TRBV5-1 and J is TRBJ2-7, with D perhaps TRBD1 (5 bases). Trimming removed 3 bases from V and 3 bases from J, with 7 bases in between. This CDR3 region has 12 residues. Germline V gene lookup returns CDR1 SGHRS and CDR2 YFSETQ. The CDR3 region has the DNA TGCGCCAGCAGCTCCCAGGGCTACGAGCAGTACTTC. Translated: CASSSQGYEQYF.

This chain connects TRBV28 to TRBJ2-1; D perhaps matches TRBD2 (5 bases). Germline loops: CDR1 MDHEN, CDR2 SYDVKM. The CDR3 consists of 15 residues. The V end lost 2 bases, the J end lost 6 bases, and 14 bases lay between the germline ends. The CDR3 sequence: CASSLPTLRGNEQFF. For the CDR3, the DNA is TGTGCCAGCAGTTTACCAACACTACGGGGCAATGAGCAGTTCTTC.

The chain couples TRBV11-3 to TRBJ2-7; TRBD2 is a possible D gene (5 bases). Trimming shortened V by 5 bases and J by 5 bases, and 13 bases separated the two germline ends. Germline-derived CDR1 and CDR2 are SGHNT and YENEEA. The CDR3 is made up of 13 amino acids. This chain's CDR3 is CASSRRRGNEQYF. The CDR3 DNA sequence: TGTGCCAGCAGCCGGCGGCGAGGGAACGAGCAGTACTTC.

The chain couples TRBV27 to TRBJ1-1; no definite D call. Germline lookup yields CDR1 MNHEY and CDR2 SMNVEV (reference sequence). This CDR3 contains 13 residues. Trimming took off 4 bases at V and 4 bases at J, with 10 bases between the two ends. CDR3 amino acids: CASSSRRGTEAFF. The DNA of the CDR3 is TGTGCCAGCAGTTCTCGCAGAGGCACTGAAGCTTTCTTT.

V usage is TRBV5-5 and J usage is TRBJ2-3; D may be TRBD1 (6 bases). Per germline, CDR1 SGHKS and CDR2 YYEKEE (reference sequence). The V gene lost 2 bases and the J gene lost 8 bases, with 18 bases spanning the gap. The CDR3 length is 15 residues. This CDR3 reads CASSFTGPGGFTQYF. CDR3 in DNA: TGTGCCAGCAGCTTTACAGGGCCGGGCGGTTTTACGCAGTATTTT. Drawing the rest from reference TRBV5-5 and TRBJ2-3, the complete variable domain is DAGVTQSPTHLIKTRGQQVTLRCSPISGHKSVSWYQQVLGQGPQFIFQYYEKEERGRGNFPDRFSARQFPNYSSELNVNALLLGDSALYLCASSFTGPGGFTQYFGPGTRLTVL.

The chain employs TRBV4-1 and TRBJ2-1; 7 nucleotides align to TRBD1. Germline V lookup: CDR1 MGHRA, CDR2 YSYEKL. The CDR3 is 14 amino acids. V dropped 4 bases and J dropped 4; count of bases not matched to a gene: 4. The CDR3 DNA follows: TGCGCCAGCAGCCGAGGGGGCCAGTACAATGAGCAGTTCTTC. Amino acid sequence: CASSRGGQYNEQFF.

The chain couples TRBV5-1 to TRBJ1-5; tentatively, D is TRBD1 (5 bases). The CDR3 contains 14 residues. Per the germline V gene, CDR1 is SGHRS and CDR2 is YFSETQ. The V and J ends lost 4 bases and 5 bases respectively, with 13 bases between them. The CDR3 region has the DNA TGCGCCAGCAGCCGCCAGCCGGGGGATCAGCCCCAGCATTTT. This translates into CASSRQPGDQPQHF.

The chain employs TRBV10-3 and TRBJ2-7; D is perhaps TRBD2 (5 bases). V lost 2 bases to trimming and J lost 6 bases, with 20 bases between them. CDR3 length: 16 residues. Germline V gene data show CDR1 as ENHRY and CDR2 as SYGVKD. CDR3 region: CAISERLTNEAGEQYF. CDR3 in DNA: TGTGCCATCAGTGAGAGGCTGACTAACGAGGCAGGCGAGCAGTACTTC.

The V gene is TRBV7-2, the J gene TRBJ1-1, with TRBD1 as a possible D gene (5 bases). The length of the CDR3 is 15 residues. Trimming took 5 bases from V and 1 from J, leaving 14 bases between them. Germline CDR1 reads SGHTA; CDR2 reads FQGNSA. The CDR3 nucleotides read TGTGCCAGCAGCCCCGGCAGGGTTAAGAACACTGAAGCTTTCTTT. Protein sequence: CASSPGRVKNTEAFF.

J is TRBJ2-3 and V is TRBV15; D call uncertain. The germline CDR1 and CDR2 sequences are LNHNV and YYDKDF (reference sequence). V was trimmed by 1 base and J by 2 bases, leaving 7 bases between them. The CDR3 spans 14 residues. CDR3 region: CATSRGSPTDTQYF. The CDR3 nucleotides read TGTGCCACCAGCAGAGGGAGTCCCACAGATACGCAGTATTTT.

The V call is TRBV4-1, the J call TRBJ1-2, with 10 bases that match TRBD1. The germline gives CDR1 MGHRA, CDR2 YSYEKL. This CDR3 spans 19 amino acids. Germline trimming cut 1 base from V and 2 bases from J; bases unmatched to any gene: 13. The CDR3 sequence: CASSQAVIVGQGSNYGYTF. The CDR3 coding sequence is TGCGCCAGCAGCCAAGCTGTAATAGTGGGACAGGGGTCAAACTATGGCTACACCTTC.

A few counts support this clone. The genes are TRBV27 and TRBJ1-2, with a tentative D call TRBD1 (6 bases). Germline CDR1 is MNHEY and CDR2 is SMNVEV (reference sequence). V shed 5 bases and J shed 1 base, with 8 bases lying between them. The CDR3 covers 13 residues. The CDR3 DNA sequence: TGTGCCAGCAGTGCGGACAGTAACTATGGCTACACCTTC. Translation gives CASSADSNYGYTF.

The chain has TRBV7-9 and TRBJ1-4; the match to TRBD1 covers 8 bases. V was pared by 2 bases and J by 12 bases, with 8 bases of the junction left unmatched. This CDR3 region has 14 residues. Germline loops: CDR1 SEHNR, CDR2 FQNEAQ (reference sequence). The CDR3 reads CASSLMQGATELFF. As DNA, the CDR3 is TGTGCCAGCAGCTTAATGCAGGGGGCGACGGAACTGTTTTTT.

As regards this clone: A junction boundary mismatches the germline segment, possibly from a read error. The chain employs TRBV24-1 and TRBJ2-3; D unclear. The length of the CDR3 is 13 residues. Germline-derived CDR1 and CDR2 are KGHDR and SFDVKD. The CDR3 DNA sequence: TGTGCCACCAGAGATTCAGGCACAGATACGCAGTATTTT. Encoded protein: CATRDSGTDTQYF.

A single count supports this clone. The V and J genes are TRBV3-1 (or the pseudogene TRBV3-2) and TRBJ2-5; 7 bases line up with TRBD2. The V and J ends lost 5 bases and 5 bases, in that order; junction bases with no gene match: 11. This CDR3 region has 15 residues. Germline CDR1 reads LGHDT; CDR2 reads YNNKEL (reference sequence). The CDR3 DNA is TGTGCCAGCAGCTGGCACCGGGCGGGAGCCGAGACCCAGTACTTC. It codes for CASSWHRAGAETQYF.

The CDR3 region has the DNA TGTGCCAGTACCCTTGCCGTTTTTGCGCGGGACAATCAGCCCCAGCATTTT. It is translated as CASTLAVFARDNQPQHF. The chain has TRBV19 and TRBJ1-5; no definite D call. This CDR3 comprises 17 residues. CDR1 is LNHDA and CDR2 is SQIVND in the germline V gene (reference sequence). The V end was cut by 7 bases, the J end by 3 bases, with 22 bases between.

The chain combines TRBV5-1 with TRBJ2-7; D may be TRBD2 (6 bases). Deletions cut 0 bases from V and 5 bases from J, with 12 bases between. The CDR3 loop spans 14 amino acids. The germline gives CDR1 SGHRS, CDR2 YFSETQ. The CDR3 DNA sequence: TGCGCCAGCAGCTTGGCGGGAGTCGACCACGAGCAGTACTTC. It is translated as CASSLAGVDHEQYF. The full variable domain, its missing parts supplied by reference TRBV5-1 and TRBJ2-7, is KAGVTQTPRYLIKTRGQQVTLSCSPISGHRSVSWYQQTPGQGLQFLFEYFSETQRNKGNFPGRFSGRQFSNSRSEMNVSTLELGDSALYLCASSLAGVDHEQYFGPGTRLTVT.

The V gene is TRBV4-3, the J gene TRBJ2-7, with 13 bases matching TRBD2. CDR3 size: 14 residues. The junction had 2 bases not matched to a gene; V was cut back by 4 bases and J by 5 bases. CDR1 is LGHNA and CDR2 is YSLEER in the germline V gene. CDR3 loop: CASSLGLAGDEQYF. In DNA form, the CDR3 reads TGCGCCAGCAGCCTCGGACTAGCGGGAGACGAGCAGTACTTC.

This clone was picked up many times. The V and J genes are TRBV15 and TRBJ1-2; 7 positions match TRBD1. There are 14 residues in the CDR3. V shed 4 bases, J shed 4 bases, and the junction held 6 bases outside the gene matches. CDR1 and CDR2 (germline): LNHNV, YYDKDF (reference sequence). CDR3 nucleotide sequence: TGTGCCACCAGCACTAAGGACAGGATCTATGGCTACACCTTC. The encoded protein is CATSTKDRIYGYTF.

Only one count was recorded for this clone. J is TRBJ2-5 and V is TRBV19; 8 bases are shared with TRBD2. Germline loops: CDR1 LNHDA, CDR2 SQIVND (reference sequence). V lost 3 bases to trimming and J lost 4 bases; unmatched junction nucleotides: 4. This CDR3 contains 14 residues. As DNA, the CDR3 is TGTGCCAGTAGTATTGGAGCGGGAGTAGAGACCCAGTACTTC. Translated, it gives CASSIGAGVETQYF.

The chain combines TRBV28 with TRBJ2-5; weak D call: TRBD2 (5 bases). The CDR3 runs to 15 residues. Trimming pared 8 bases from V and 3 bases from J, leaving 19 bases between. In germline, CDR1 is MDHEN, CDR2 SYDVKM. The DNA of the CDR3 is TGTGCCAGCCTTGAGGGTGGCCGTATGAAAGAGACCCAGTACTTC. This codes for CASLEGGRMKETQYF. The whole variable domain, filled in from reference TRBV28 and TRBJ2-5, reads DVKVTQSSRYLVKRTGEKVFLECVQDMDHENMFWYRQDPGLGLRLIYFSYDVKMKEKGDIPEGYSVSREKKERFSLILESASTNQTSMYLCASLEGGRMKETQYFGPGTRLLVL.